This TCR beta chain is drawn from a study of PD-1 blockade in mismatch repair-deficient tumors. The CDR3 contains 17 residues. J lost 0 bases, V lost 1 base, and 5 bases had no gene match. Germline V gene sequence: CDR1 MGHRA, CDR2 YSYEKL. Generated by immunoSEQ multiplex PCR, the TCRdb table keeps only in-frame clones and is missing some. The sample records tens of thousands of clones, around 80% being singletons. J is TRBJ2-4 and V is TRBV4-1, with 8 bases that match TRBD2. The TCR originated in an adult with mismatch repair-deficient cancer. The sample was peripheral blood, taken 44 weeks after starting pembrolizumab. The CDR3 DNA sequence: TGCGCCAGCAGCCAAGGGGCACTAGCGGTAGCCAAAAACATTCAGTACTTC. Protein product: CASSQGALAVAKNIQYF.